Sequencing of this TCR beta chain was carried out in a study of human T cells and chemical hapten exposure. In TCRdb, the RACE reads were re-called with MiXCR into one record per CDR3 protein. The sample holds over 35,000 distinct CDR3 sequences, about 3.5% seen once. This clonotype was counted ten times or more. Time point: healthy volunteer bleed at 6 weeks. Unfractionated whole blood yielded the extracted total RNA. CDR3 length: 11 amino acids. Trimming left V 6 bases short and J 4 bases short, with 7 bases between. The TCR was taken from a human donor in good health. Some clones in this sample may be carry-over from other donors' samples. What was sequenced was whole blood. The chain joins TRBV12-3 or TRBV12-4 to TRBJ2-7; D gene unclear. The chain's CDR3 is CASSNRYEQYF. CDR3 sequence (DNA): TGTGCCAGCAGCAACCGGTACGAGCAGTACTTC.